The 20 T cell receptor beta chains listed next were all sequenced from one sample in a study of regulatory T cells in long-lasting Graves disease. Combining iRepertoire HTBI primers with Arm-PCR of CDR3 regions, the authors built TCR beta libraries. TCRdb reprocessed the multiplex PCR reads with MiXCR, giving one entry per CDR3 protein. The profile covers a few hundred thousand distinct CDR3 sequences, with roughly a fifth appearing a single time and more than 6% taken by the ten largest. Noted time point: persistent/refractory GD, antithyroid drugs over 5 years with positive TRAb. PBMCs provided the RNA from which the TCR library was made. The source was peripheral blood mononuclear cells (PBMCs), collected when the disease was refractory, from a patient treated with antithyroid drugs. The receptors were gathered from a female donor with Graves disease.

This clonotype occurred many times. The chain carries TRBV2 and TRBJ1-2, with a weak D call TRBD1 (5 bases). This CDR3 is 16 amino acids long. The V gene's germline CDR1 is SNHLY and CDR2 FYNNEI. Trimming took off 4 bases at V and 3 bases at J, with 18 bases between the two ends. CDR3 sequence: CASSGDVGRVHYGYTF. The CDR3 nucleotides are TGTGCCAGCAGTGGGGACGTTGGGCGGGTTCACTATGGCTACACCTTC.

This clonotype came up a few times. The chain carries TRBV29-1 and TRBJ2-5; 9 nucleotides agree with TRBD2. The CDR3 has 15 residues. Germline CDR1 SQVTM, CDR2 ANQGSEA. V lost 5 bases and J lost 2; bases outside the gene matches: 9. This chain's CDR3 is CSVKRGTSGQETQYF. CDR3 nucleotides: TGCAGCGTTAAAAGAGGAACTAGCGGGCAAGAGACCCAGTACTTC.

This clonotype was seen only a few times. This chain joins TRBV7-9 and TRBJ2-7, with D possibly matching TRBD1 (6 bases). The V end was cut by 2 bases, the J end by 3 bases, with 17 bases between. This CDR3 has 16 residues. The V gene's germline CDR1 is SEHNR and CDR2 FQNEAQ (reference sequence). CDR3 region: CASSLPQGGTDYEQYF. The DNA for the CDR3 is TGTGCCAGCAGCTTACCCCAAGGGGGAACCGACTACGAGCAGTACTTC.

This clonotype was seen more than once but under ten times. V and J are TRBV12-3 or TRBV12-4 and TRBJ2-1, with TRBD2 matching 7 bases. The J segment lost 2 bases and the V segment lost 6 bases, leaving 4 bases of the junction unmatched. CDR3 size: 14 residues. The CDR3 protein is CASREGRAYNEQFF. CDR3 DNA: TGTGCCAGCAGGGAGGGGAGGGCCTACAATGAGCAGTTCTTC.

The rearrangement uses TRBV20-1 and TRBJ2-7; D gene unclear. V was trimmed by 4 bases and J by 9 bases, leaving 25 bases between them. The CDR3 has 15 residues. Germline assignment: CDR1 DFQATT and CDR2 SNEGSKA (reference sequence). The CDR3 sequence: CSAISDPALASVQYF. The CDR3 nucleotides read TGCAGTGCTATATCGGATCCGGCTTTAGCCTCCGTGCAGTACTTC.

The V gene is TRBV19, the J gene TRBJ1-4, with a tentative D call TRBD1 (6 bases). This CDR3 contains 14 residues. Deletions cut 5 bases from V and 8 bases from J, with 15 bases between. CDR1 LNHDA and CDR2 SQIVND come from the germline V gene (reference sequence). CDR3 sequence reads: CASSEQGIREKLFF. Written as DNA, the CDR3 is TGTGCCAGTAGTGAACAGGGTATCAGAGAAAAACTGTTTTTT.

Turning to this clonotype: Given a much more abundant clone one base away, this may be a read error. The chain joins TRBV6-1 to TRBJ1-5; possibly TRBD1 for D (6 bases). The germline gives CDR1 MNHNS, CDR2 SASEGT. The CDR3 has 13 residues. The CDR3 DNA is TGTGCCGGCAGAGGGACATTAGCTCAGCCCCAGCATTTT. Translating gives CAGRGTLAQPQHF.

This clonotype was seen at least ten times. The CDR3: CASKRDQILTF. CDR3 in DNA: TGTGCCAGCAAAAGGGACCAAATCCTGACTTTC. The chain recombines TRBV6-2 or TRBV6-3 with TRBJ2-6; D might be TRBD1 or TRBD2, each matching 5 bases. Germline V lookup: CDR1 MNHEY, CDR2 SVGEGT. The V end was cut by 7 bases, the J end by 14 bases, with 12 bases between. The CDR3 runs 11 residues.

This clonotype was picked up a small number of times. The rearrangement joins TRBV29-1 to TRBJ1-1; D uncertain. From germline, CDR1 is SQVTM and CDR2 ANQGSEA. CDR3 length: 15 residues. The V end was cut by 5 bases, the J end by 0 bases, with 16 bases between. DNA for the CDR3: TGCAGCGTTTCCACCCTACTAACGGTGAACACTGAAGCTTTCTTT. Its protein product is CSVSTLLTVNTEAFF.

Turning to this clonotype: The junction departs from germline at one end; a sequencing error may be responsible. The J gene is TRBJ2-2, the V gene TRBV12-3 or TRBV12-4; weak D call: TRBD2 (6 bases). The CDR3 spans 16 residues. The CDR3 DNA is TGTGCCAGCAGTTCCAGGGACTCCCCAAACACCGGGGAGCTGGTTTTT. It is translated as CASSSRDSPNTGELVF.

This clonotype has a count of ten or more. The CDR3 DNA follows: TGTGCCACCAGCAGAGGACAGGGCGACAGCGGCTACACCTTC. Residues: CATSRGQGDSGYTF. This rearrangement joins TRBV15 to TRBJ1-2, with TRBD1 matching 7 bases. V was clipped by 1 base and J by 8 bases; unmatched bases: 7. Per germline, CDR1 LNHNV and CDR2 YYDKDF (reference sequence). CDR3 size: 14 residues.

This clonotype has ten or more counts. The chain is built from TRBV7-8 and TRBJ2-7, with 9 positions matching TRBD2. CDR1 and CDR2 (germline): SGHVS, FQNEAQ. V lost 11 bases to trimming and J lost 6 bases; unmatched junction nucleotides: 11. The CDR3 is 13 amino acids. This chain's CDR3 is CAGAGGPSSEQYF. DNA for the CDR3: TGTGCCGGGGCGGGAGGGCCTTCATCCGAGCAGTACTTC.

The rearrangement joins TRBV18 to TRBJ2-5, with 13 bases lining up with TRBD2. Per the germline V gene, CDR1 is KGHSH and CDR2 is LQKENI. J gave up 3 bases and V 3 bases, and 4 bases lay outside the gene matches. There are 16 residues in the CDR3. CDR3 nucleotide sequence: TGTGCCAGCTCACCCGTACTAGCGGGAGGGAAAGAGACCCAGTACTTC. Amino acid sequence: CASSPVLAGGKETQYF.

This chain joins TRBV5-1 and TRBJ1-4, with 9 bases that match TRBD1. Per the germline V gene, CDR1 is SGHRS and CDR2 is YFSETQ. CDR3 size: 15 residues. J lost 6 bases, V lost 0 bases, and 3 bases had no gene match. The CDR3 loop is CASSLAGTGHEKLFF. The CDR3 coding sequence is TGCGCCAGCAGCTTGGCCGGGACAGGGCATGAAAAACTGTTTTTT.

The sample holds a few counts of this clonotype. The V gene is TRBV28, the J gene TRBJ2-2, with 7 bases fitting TRBD2. V dropped 8 bases and J dropped 2; count of bases not matched to a gene: 11. From germline, CDR1 is MDHEN and CDR2 SYDVKM. This CDR3 comprises 16 residues. The CDR3 loop reads CASRPLGGRNTGELFF. CDR3 coding DNA: TGTGCCAGCCGACCCCTGGGGGGGAGAAACACCGGGGAGCTGTTTTTT.

This clonotype was counted only a few times. The CDR3 loop is CASSRRDNSYEQYF. CDR3 nucleotide sequence: TGTGCCAGCAGCCGGCGGGACAACTCCTACGAGCAGTACTTC. The chain employs TRBV7-9 and TRBJ2-7, with D perhaps given as TRBD1 or TRBD2 (6 bases each). From germline, CDR1 is SEHNR and CDR2 FQNEAQ (reference sequence). CDR3 length: 14 residues. Deletions cut 5 bases from V and 0 bases from J, with 11 bases between.

This clonotype has a count of ten or more. CDR3 loop: CASSDKLYEQYF. In DNA form, the CDR3 reads TGTGCCAGCAGTGATAAACTCTACGAGCAGTACTTC. The chain is built from TRBV25-1 and TRBJ2-7; D is unresolved. The CDR3 contains 12 residues. The germline V gene encodes CDR1 MGHDK and CDR2 SYGVNS. Trimming cost V 3 bases and J 3 bases, with 6 bases left between them.

The V call is TRBV19, the J call TRBJ1-5; 7 positions agree with TRBD1. The CDR3 totals 15 residues. Germline lookup yields CDR1 LNHDA and CDR2 SQIVND (reference sequence). Trimming at V came to 4 bases and at J to 2 bases, leaving 5 bases not matched to a gene. CDR3 coding DNA: TGTGCCAGTAGTAAGACAGGGCCCGGCAATCAGCCCCAGCATTTT. This translates into CASSKTGPGNQPQHF.

CDR3 protein: CASSLDSRQPQHF. DNA for the CDR3: TGTGCCAGCAGTTTGGACAGTCGGCAGCCCCAGCATTTT. The gene calls are TRBV12-3 or TRBV12-4 and TRBJ1-5, with D possibly TRBD1 on 6 matching bases. The CDR3 contains 13 residues. The germline V and J ends were trimmed by 3 bases and 7 bases, with 10 bases remaining between them.

This chain connects TRBV12-3 or TRBV12-4 to TRBJ1-5, with D unresolved. V was shortened by 6 bases and J by 5 bases, with 14 bases between the two germline ends. The CDR3 covers 14 residues. Written as DNA, the CDR3 is TGTGCCAGCAGGTCCGGGAGTCTTTATCAGCCCCAGCATTTT. Protein product: CASRSGSLYQPQHF.